This T cell receptor beta chain was found in a study of T cells in Graves' hyperthyroidism and ophthalmopathy. Study-wide results and caveats: By a 13 V-J model, ophthalmopathy was set apart from stable hyperthyroidism.

This CDR3 spans 14 amino acids. The germline V gene encodes CDR1 SQVTM and CDR2 ANQGSEA. Trimming pared 8 bases from V and 2 bases from J, leaving 19 bases between. Comment on this clonotype: Its matching antigen is unknown.

The investigators amplified TCR beta CDR3 regions from RNA transcripts. An initial round of RT-PCR targeting the TCR CDR3 relied on the HTBI primer set. TCRdb ran MiXCR on the multiplex PCR reads and lists one entry per CDR3 protein. Among 550,000 to 600,000 distinct CDR3 sequences listed, about half were seen once. The chain joins TRBV29-1 to TRBJ2-7; TRBD1 might be the D (5 bases). Sequences were obtained from peripheral blood or thyroid tissue (not recorded which). This TCR was recovered from an adult woman with Graves' disease, either hyperthyroidism or ophthalmopathy (not recorded which). CDR3 protein: CSSHGQGDTYEQYF. CDR3 DNA: TGCAGCAGCCACGGACAAGGCGACACCTACGAGCAGTACTTC.